This T cell receptor beta chain was identified in a study of response to subunit inactivated influenza vaccine. Trimming removed 1 base from V and 4 bases from J, with 10 bases in between. There are 14 residues in the CDR3. Study outcomes and limitations: Every seasonal influenza vaccination brings in few new T cells, the authors suggested.

TCRdb re-derived calls from the RT-PCR reads in MiXCR, one entry per CDR3 protein. There are more than 700,000 distinct CDR3 sequences in the sample; 21% occur only once, and roughly 10% lies in the top ten. This clonotype was seen a handful of times. Its matching antigen is unknown. The sample was PBMCs from blood, taken 5 days after vaccination. This TCR was sampled from a man in his fifties or sixties who received an inactivated influenza vaccine. The chain combines TRBV12-3 or TRBV12-4 with TRBJ1-1; no firm D call. CDR3 sequence reads: CASSLGQQSTEAFF. DNA of the CDR3: TGTGCCAGCAGTTTAGGTCAGCAATCCACTGAAGCTTTCTTT.